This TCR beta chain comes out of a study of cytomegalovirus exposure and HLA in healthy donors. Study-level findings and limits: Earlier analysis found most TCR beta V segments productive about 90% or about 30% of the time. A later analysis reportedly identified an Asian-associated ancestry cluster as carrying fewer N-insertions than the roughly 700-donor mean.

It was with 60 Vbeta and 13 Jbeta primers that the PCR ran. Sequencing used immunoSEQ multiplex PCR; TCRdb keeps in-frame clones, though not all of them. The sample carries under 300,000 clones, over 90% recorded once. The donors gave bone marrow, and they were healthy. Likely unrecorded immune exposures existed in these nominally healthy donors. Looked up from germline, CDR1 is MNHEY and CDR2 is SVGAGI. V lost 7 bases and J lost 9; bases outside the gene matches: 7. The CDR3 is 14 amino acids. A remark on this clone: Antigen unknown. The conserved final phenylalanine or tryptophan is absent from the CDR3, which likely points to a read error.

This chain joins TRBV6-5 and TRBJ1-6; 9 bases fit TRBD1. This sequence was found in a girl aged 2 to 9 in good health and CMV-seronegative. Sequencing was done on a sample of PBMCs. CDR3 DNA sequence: TGTGCCAGCAAATTAACAGGGGGCGTTTCACCCCTCCACCTT. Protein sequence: CASKLTGGVSPLHL.